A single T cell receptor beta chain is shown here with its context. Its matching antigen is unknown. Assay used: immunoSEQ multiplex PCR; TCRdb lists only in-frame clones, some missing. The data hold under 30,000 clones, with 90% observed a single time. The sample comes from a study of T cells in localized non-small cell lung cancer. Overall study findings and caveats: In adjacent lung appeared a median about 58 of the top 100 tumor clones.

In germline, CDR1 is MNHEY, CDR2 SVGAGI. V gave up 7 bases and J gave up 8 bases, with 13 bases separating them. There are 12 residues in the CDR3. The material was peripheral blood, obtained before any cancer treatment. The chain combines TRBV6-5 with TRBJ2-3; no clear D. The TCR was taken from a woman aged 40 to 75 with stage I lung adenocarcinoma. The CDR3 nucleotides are TGTGCCAGCACTACCGCAGGAGCTACGCAGTATTTT. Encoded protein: CASTTAGATQYF.